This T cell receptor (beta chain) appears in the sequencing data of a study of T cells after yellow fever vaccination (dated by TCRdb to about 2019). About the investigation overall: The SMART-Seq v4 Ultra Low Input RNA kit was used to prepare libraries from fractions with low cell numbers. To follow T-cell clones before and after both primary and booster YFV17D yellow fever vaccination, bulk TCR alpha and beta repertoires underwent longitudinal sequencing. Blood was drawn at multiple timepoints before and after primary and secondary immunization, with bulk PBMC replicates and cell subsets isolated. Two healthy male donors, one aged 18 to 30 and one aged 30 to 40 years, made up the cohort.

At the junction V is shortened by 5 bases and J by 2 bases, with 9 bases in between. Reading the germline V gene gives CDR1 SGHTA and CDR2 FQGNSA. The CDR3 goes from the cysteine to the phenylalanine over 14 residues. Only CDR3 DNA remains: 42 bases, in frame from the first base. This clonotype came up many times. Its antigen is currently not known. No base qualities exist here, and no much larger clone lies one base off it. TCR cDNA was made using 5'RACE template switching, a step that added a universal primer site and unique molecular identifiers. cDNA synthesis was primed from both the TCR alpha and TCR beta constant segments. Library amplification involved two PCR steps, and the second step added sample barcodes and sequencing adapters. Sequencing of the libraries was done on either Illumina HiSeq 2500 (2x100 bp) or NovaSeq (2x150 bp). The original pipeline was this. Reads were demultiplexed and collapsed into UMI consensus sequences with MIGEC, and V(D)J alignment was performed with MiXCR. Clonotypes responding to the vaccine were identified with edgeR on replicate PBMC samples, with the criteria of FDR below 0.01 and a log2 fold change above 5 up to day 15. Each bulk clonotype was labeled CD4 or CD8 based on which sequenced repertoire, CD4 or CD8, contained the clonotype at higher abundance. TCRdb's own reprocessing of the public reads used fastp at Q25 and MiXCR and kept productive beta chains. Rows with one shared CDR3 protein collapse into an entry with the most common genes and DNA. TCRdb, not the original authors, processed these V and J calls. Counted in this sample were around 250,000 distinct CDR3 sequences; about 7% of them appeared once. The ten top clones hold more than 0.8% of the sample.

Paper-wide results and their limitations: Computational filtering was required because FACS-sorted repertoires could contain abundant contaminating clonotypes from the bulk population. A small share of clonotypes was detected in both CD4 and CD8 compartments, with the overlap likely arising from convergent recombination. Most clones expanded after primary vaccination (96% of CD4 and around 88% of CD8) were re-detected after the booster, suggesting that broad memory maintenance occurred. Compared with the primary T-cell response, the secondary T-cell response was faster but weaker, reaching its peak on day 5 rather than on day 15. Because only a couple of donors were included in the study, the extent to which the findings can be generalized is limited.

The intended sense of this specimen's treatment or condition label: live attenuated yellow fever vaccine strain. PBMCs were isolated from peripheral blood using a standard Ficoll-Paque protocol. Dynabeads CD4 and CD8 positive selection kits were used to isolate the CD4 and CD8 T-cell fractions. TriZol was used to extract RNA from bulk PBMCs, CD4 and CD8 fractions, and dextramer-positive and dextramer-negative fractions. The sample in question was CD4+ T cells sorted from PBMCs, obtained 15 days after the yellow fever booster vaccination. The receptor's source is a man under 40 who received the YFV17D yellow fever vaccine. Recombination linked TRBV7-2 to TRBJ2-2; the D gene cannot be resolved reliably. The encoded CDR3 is CASSPRVNTGELFF. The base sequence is TGTGCCAGCAGCCCCCGCGTAAACACCGGGGAGCTGTTTTTT.